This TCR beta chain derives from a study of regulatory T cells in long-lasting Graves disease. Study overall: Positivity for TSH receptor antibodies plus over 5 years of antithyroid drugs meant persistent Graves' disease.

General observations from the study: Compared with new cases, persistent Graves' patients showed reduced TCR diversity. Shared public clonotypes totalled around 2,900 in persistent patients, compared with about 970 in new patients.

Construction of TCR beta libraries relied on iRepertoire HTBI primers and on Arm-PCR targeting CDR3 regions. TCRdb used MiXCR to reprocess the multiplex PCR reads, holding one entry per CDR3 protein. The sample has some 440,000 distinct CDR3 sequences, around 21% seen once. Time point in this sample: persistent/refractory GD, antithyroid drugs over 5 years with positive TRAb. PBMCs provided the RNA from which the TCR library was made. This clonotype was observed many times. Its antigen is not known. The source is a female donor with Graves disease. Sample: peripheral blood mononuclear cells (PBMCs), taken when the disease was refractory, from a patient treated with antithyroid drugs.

This chain's CDR3 is CASSPNPVGLAGLAKNIQYF. Here the CDR3 DNA reads TGTGCCAGCAGCCCCAACCCCGTGGGACTAGCGGGATTGGCCAAAAACATTCAGTACTTC. The chain couples TRBV5-6 to TRBJ2-4; 13 bases agree with TRBD2. V lost 4 bases, J lost 1 base, and 14 bases stayed unmatched. Germline CDR1 and CDR2: SGHDT and YYEEEE. CDR3 length: 20 residues.